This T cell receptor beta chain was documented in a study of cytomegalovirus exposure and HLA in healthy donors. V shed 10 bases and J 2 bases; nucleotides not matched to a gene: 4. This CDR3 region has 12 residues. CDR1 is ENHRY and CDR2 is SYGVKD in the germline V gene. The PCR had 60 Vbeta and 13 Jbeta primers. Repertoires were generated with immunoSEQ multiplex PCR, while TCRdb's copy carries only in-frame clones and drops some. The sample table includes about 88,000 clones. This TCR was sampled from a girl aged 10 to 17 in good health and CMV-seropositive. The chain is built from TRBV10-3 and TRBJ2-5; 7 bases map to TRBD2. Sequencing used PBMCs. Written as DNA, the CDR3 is TGTGCCAGTGGGGGGGTTCAAGAGACCCAGTACTTC. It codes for CASGGVQETQYF.